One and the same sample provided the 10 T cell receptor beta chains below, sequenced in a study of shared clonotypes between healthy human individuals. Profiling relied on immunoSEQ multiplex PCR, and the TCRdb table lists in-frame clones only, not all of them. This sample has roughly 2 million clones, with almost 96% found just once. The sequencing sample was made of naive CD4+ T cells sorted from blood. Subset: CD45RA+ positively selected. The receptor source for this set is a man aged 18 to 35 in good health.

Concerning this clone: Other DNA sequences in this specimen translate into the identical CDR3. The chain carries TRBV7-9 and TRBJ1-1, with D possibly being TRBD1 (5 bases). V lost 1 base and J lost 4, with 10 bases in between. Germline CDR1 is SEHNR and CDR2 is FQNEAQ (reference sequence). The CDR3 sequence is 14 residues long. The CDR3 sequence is CASSLGAGTTEAFF. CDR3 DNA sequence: TGTGCCAGCAGCTTAGGAGCCGGGACCACTGAAGCTTTCTTT.

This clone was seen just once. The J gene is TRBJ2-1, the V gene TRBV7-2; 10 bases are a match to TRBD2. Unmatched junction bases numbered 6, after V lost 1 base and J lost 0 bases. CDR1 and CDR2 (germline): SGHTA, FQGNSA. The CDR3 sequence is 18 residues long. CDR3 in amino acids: CASSLGGLAFSSYNEQFF. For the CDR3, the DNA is TGTGCCAGCAGCTTAGGGGGACTAGCGTTCAGCTCCTACAATGAGCAGTTCTTC.

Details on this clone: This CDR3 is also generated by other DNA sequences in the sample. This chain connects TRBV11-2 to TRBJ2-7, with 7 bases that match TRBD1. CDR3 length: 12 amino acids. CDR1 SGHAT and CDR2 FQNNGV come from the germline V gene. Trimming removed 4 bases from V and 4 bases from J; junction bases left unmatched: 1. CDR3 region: CASSYRGYEQYF. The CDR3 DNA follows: TGTGCCAGCAGCTACAGGGGTTACGAGCAGTACTTC.

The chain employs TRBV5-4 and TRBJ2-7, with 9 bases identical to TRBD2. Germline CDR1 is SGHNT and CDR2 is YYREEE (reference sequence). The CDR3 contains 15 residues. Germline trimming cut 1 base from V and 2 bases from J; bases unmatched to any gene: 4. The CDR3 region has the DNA TGTGCCAGCAGCTTGCAGGCTAGCGGGGCCTACGAGCAGTACTTC. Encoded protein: CASSLQASGAYEQYF. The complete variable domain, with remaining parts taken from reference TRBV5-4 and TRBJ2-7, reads ETGVTQSPTHLIKTRGQQVTLRCSSQSGHNTVSWYQQALGQGPQFIFQYYREEENGRGNFPPRFSGLQFPNYSSELNVNALELDDSALYLCASSLQASGAYEQYFGPGTRLTVT.

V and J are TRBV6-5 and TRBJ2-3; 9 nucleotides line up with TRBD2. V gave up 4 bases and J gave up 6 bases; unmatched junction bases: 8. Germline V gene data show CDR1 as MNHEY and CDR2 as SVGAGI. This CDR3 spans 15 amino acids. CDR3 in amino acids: CASSSQGLAYDTQYF. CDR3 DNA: TGTGCCAGCAGTTCTCAGGGACTAGCTTACGATACGCAGTATTTT.

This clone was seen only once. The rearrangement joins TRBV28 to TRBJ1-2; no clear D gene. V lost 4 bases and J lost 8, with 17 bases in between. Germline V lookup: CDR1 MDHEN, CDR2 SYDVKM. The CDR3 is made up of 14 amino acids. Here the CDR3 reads CASSSPDGVRGYTF. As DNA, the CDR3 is TGTGCCAGCAGTTCGCCCGACGGGGTCCGGGGCTACACCTTC.

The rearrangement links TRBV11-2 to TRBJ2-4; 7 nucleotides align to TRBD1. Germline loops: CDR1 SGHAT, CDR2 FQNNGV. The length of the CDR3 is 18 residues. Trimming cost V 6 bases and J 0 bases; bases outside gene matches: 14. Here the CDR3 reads CASRRTGAADIAKNIQYF. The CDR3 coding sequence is TGTGCCAGCAGACGTACAGGGGCCGCCGATATAGCCAAAAACATTCAGTACTTC.

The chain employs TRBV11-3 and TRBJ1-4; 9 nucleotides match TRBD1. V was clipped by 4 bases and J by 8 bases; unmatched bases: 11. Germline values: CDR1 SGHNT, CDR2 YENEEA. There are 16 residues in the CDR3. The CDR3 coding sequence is TGTGCCAGCAGCTCCCGAAGGGACAGGGTTTGCGAAAAACTGTTTTTT. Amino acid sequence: CASSSRRDRVCEKLFF.

The CDR3 nucleotides read TGTGCCAGCAGTTACTCGGGCAGGGGTATCACTGAAGCTTTCTTT. Amino acid sequence: CASSYSGRGITEAFF. V and J are TRBV6-5 and TRBJ1-1; D perhaps matches TRBD1 (6 bases). The CDR3 is 15 residues long. CDR1 is MNHEY and CDR2 is SVGAGI in the germline V gene. Trimming removed 0 bases at V and 4 bases at J, with 12 bases between.

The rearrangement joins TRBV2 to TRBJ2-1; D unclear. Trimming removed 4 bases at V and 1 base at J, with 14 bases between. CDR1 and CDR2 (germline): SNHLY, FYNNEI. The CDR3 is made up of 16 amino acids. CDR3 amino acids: CASSAERLQSYNEQFF. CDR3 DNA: TGTGCCAGCAGTGCTGAAAGACTGCAATCCTACAATGAGCAGTTCTTC.